The following is a TCR beta chain sequence with its context. Its target is unknown. The record originates from a study of identical twins. General observations from the study: Memory repertoires lacked the insertion deficit that abundant cord blood beta clonotypes showed.

Germline V gene sequence: CDR1 SGHTA, CDR2 FQGTGA. The length of the CDR3 is 15 residues. V gave up 4 bases and J gave up 6 bases; unmatched junction bases: 5. TCRdb redid the calling of the 5' RACE reads with MiXCR, one entry per CDR3 protein. The sample lists hundreds of thousands of distinct CDR3 sequences; approximately 25% were seen once. This same sample was also part of a study on T cells expressing NK-cell markers. Per that paper: According to the study, TCR beta repertoires originated from sorted CD3+CD56+NKG2C+, CD3+CD56+NKG2C- and CD3+CD56-NKG2C+ T cells.

The chain employs TRBV7-3 and TRBJ2-1; 11 bases fit TRBD2. The origin of this receptor is a woman aged 18-29 years in good health. The sequenced material came from CD4+ T cells sorted from blood. For the CDR3, the DNA is TGTGCCAGCAGCTCCGACCTAGCGGGGGGCAATGAGCAGTTCTTC. Encoded protein: CASSSDLAGGNEQFF.